Listed below are T cell receptor beta chains from one sample, sequenced in a study of PD-1 blockade in classical Hodgkin lymphoma. Assay used: immunoSEQ multiplex PCR; TCRdb lists only in-frame clones, some missing. The sample holds more than 45,000 clones, 73% seen once. Sequencing was performed on peripheral blood mononuclear cells (PBMCs), taken before the second cycle of nivolumab. The receptors originated from a human donor with classical Hodgkin lymphoma. The CDR3 runs from the conserved cysteine through the conserved F or W. D genes are given only for firm matches. Not all rows give a size; the values are once, few, many and, for expanded clones, a class.

v_call	d_call	clone_size	j_call	cdr3_nt	cdr3_aa
TRBV19	NA	NA	TRBJ1-2	TGTGCCAGTAGTATTCAAGGACAGTTTTATGGCTACACCTTC	CASSIQGQFYGYTF
TRBV18	NA	NA	TRBJ1-5	TGTGCCAGCTCACCACCGATGGGCAGCAATCAGCCCCAGCATTTT	CASSPPMGSNQPQHF
TRBV19	NA	NA	TRBJ2-3	TGTGCCAGTAGTTTGGGCGGGAACATCGCCGGTGGGGATACGCAGTATTTT	CASSLGGNIAGGDTQYF
TRBV29-1	TRBD1	few	TRBJ1-1	TGCAGCGTTGTCTTGGGACAGATGAACACTGAAGCTTTCTTT	CSVVLGQMNTEAFF
TRBV30	NA	NA	TRBJ2-7	TGTGCCTGGAGCGGGGGTTCCTACGAGCAGTACTTC	CAWSGGSYEQYF
TRBV27	NA	NA	TRBJ2-7	TGTGCCAGCAGTTTAAAGGGCAGTTCCTACGAGCAGTACTTC	CASSLKGSSYEQYF
TRBV7-2	NA	NA	TRBJ1-2	TGTGCCAGCAGCCAAGGAGTCCTCTATGGCTACACCTTC	CASSQGVLYGYTF
TRBV6-5	TRBD1	once	TRBJ1-1	TGTGCCAGCAGTTACCCTCCGGGACAGAACGCTGTATTT	CASSYPPGQNAVF
TRBV6-5	TRBD2	NA	TRBJ2-1	TGTGCCAGCAGTTACTCGAGCGGGAGCTCCTACAATGAGCAGTTCTTC	CASSYSSGSSYNEQFF
TRBV5-1	NA	NA	TRBJ1-2	TGCGCCAGCCGATCCACAGGGGGCTACACCTTC	CASRSTGGYTF
TRBV7-2	TRBD2	NA	TRBJ2-7	TGTGCCAGCAGCTCTCAGGTTTCTAGCGGGAGCCCCTACGAGCAGTACTTC	CASSSQVSSGSPYEQYF
TRBV2	NA	NA	TRBJ2-5	TGTGCCATCCGCCTTGAGGGGGAGACCCAGTACTTC	CAIRLEGETQYF
TRBV28	NA	NA	TRBJ2-5	TGTGCCAGCAGTTTTGGGGGGAGGGAGACCCAGTACTTC	CASSFGGRETQYF
TRBV4-1	NA	NA	TRBJ1-2	TGCGCCAGCAGCCAAAGCAGGGCCTATGGCTACACCTTC	CASSQSRAYGYTF
TRBV30	NA	NA	TRBJ2-3	TGTGCCTGGAGTGTAGGCGGGGGCCGCACAGATACGCAGTATTTT	CAWSVGGGRTDTQYF
TRBV11-2	NA	NA	TRBJ2-2	TGTGCCAGCAGCCCGGGACACACGAACACCGGGGAGCTGTTTTTT	CASSPGHTNTGELFF